The 20 T cell receptor beta chains below all came from one sample that was sequenced in a study of T cells in Graves' hyperthyroidism and ophthalmopathy. RNA transcripts gave rise to amplified TCR beta CDR3 regions. TCR CDR3 regions were first amplified by RT-PCR with HTBI primers. TCRdb ran MiXCR on the multiplex PCR reads and lists one entry per CDR3 protein. The sample has 490,000 or so distinct CDR3 sequences, just under 20% seen once. The sample was blood. The receptors come from a man in his forties with Graves' ophthalmopathy.

Many counts were recorded for this clonotype. The rearrangement joins TRBV12-3 or TRBV12-4 to TRBJ2-1, with TRBD2 identical over 14 bases. V lost 4 bases, J lost 8 bases, and 4 bases stayed unmatched. The CDR3 is made up of 15 amino acids. CDR3 region: CASSSTSGGEHEQFF. In DNA, the CDR3 is TGTGCCAGCAGTTCGACTAGCGGGGGGGAACATGAGCAGTTCTTC.

In this sample, this clonotype turned up once. A read error may account for a junction end that differs from germline. The chain is built from TRBV18 and TRBJ1-2, with 7 bases aligning to TRBD1. The CDR3 sequence is 13 residues long. Germline CDR1 is KGHSH and CDR2 is LQKENI. CDR3 in DNA: TGTGCCAGCTCTCCTGGGGACAGCTATGGCTGCACCTTC. It translates to CASSPGDSYGCTF.

The V and J genes are TRBV11-1 and TRBJ2-7; a possible D gene is TRBD2 (6 bases). CDR3 length: 13 amino acids. The germline V gene encodes CDR1 SGHAT and CDR2 FQDESV (reference sequence). V lost 5 bases to trimming and J lost 4 bases, with 12 bases between them. The CDR3 loop reads CASSQVAGYEQYF. The CDR3 DNA follows: TGTGCCAGCAGCCAAGTTGCGGGGTACGAGCAGTACTTC.

This chain uses TRBV9 with TRBJ1-3; no clear D gene. The CDR3 extends over 15 amino acids. Germline V gene lookup returns CDR1 SGDLS and CDR2 YYNGEE. V lost 1 base to trimming and J lost 7 bases, with 15 bases between them. The CDR3 sequence is CASSVRIGGGNTIYF. In DNA form, the CDR3 reads TGTGCCAGCAGCGTAAGGATAGGAGGAGGGAACACCATATATTTT.

This sequence joins TRBV5-5 and TRBJ1-6; the D is unclear. Trimming stripped 1 base from V and 0 bases from J, with 14 bases between. The germline CDR1 and CDR2 sequences are SGHKS and YYEKEE (reference sequence). The CDR3 is made up of 18 amino acids. CDR3 region: CASSLWADPRSYNSPLHF. The CDR3 DNA sequence: TGTGCCAGCAGCTTGTGGGCAGACCCACGCTCCTATAATTCACCCCTCCACTTT.

This clonotype was detected many times. The chain joins TRBV28 to TRBJ2-1; no firm D call. CDR1 and CDR2 (germline): MDHEN, SYDVKM. The CDR3 runs 13 residues. V shed 6 bases and J shed 7 bases, with 13 bases lying between them. The CDR3 DNA reads TGTGCCAGCAGCAAAGTCCCTGTTAATGAGCAGTTCTTC. Its translation is CASSKVPVNEQFF.

Note on this clonotype: At one of its ends the junction is not consistent with the germline gene, which may arise from a read error. V is TRBV5-1 and J is TRBJ1-1, with D hard to call. CDR1 and CDR2 (germline): SGHRS, YFSETQ. The CDR3 contains 15 residues. Here the CDR3 DNA reads TGTGCCAGCAGCCTCCCTCCGGGCAGTTGGACTGAAGCTTTCTTT. Its protein product is CASSLPPGSWTEAFF.

Many counts were recorded for this clonotype. The V call is TRBV30, the J call TRBJ1-2, with D possibly being TRBD1 (5 bases). The CDR3 runs to 13 residues. Germline-derived CDR1 and CDR2 are GTSNPN and SVGIG (reference sequence). The V end was cut by 1 base, the J end by 6 bases, with 12 bases between. CDR3 nucleotide sequence: TGTGCCTGGAGTGGACGCCTGGGGGATGGCTACACCTTC. It codes for CAWSGRLGDGYTF.

This clonotype was detected many times. The chain has TRBV2 and TRBJ2-3; D is ambiguous. With 5 bases removed from V and 0 bases from J, the gap between germline ends came to 21 bases. Germline V gene data show CDR1 as SNHLY and CDR2 as FYNNEI. The CDR3 extends over 18 amino acids. CDR3 sequence reads: CASSFQPPGQVSTDTQYF. The CDR3 nucleotides read TGTGCCAGCAGTTTTCAACCTCCTGGGCAGGTTAGCACAGATACGCAGTATTTT.

This clonotype was seen ten or more times. V gene TRBV7-2 combines with J gene TRBJ1-6, with TRBD1 as a possible D gene (5 bases). The CDR3 loop spans 16 amino acids. The V and J ends lost 1 base and 0 bases respectively, with 7 bases between them. Germline values: CDR1 SGHTA, CDR2 FQGNSA. The CDR3 nucleotides are TGTGCCAGCAGCTTAGGACAGAGCTCCTATAATTCACCCCTCCACTTT. Translating it yields CASSLGQSSYNSPLHF.

This clonotype was seen repeatedly, ten times or more. CDR3 DNA sequence: TGTGCCAGCAGCCAAGGCCCCCAGGGTAATCAGCCCCAGCATTTT. Amino acid sequence: CASSQGPQGNQPQHF. The chain carries TRBV4-2 and TRBJ1-5, with D perhaps TRBD1 (5 bases). CDR1 is LGHNA, CDR2 YNFKEQ, per germline. The CDR3 covers 15 residues. V lost 1 base to trimming and J lost 4 bases, with 11 bases between them.

This clonotype was detected a few times. The V gene is TRBV12-3 or TRBV12-4, the J gene TRBJ1-3; D gene ambiguous. V was shortened by 6 bases and J by 4 bases, with 10 bases between the two germline ends. The length of the CDR3 is 13 residues. CDR3 nucleotides: TGTGCCAGCAGCCTTCAATCAGGAAACACCATATATTTT. Translated, it gives CASSLQSGNTIYF.

As concerns this clonotype: A read error may produce the germline difference seen at one junction end. This rearrangement joins TRBV28 to TRBJ2-1, with no clear D. The CDR3 totals 13 residues. Germline V gives CDR1 MDHEN, CDR2 SYDVKM. CDR3 coding DNA: TGTGCCAGCAGTATCTTGAACTACAATGAGCAATTCTTC. Protein sequence: CASSILNYNEQFF.

This clonotype was counted ten times or more. CDR3 protein: CASSLEGDTRHGYTF. The CDR3 DNA reads TGTGCCAGCAGCTTAGAGGGGGACACACGCCATGGCTACACCTTC. V is TRBV11-2 and J is TRBJ1-2, with a tentative D call TRBD1 (6 bases). CDR1 is SGHAT, CDR2 FQNNGV, per germline. V lost 0 bases, J lost 6 bases, and 14 bases lay in between. The CDR3 runs to 15 residues.

The chain has TRBV7-9 and TRBJ1-1, with 8 bases identical to TRBD1. Looked up from germline, CDR1 is SEHNR and CDR2 is FQNEAQ (reference sequence). This CDR3 region has 15 residues. With 5 bases clipped from V and 2 bases from J, the junction kept 7 bases outside the gene matches. The CDR3 loop reads CASSPRTGINTEAFF. The CDR3 nucleotides are TGTGCCAGCAGCCCAAGGACAGGGATTAACACTGAAGCTTTCTTT.

This clonotype was picked up many times. The V call is TRBV7-2, the J call TRBJ2-3; 7 bases line up with TRBD1. After removal of 4 bases from V and 4 bases from J, the junction contained 11 bases not matched to a gene. This CDR3 region has 16 residues. Germline V CDR1 and CDR2: SGHTA, FQGNSA. DNA of the CDR3: TGTGCCAGCAGCTCGGGACAGCACAGAGCCGCAGATACGCAGTATTTT. Translated: CASSSGQHRAADTQYF.

The genes are TRBV20-1 and TRBJ1-2; TRBD1 matches at 7 bases. V lost 6 bases, J lost 8 bases, and 18 bases stayed unmatched. The V gene's germline CDR1 is DFQATT and CDR2 SNEGSKA (reference sequence). This CDR3 has 15 residues. CDR3 sequence reads: CSAPIPNRGLGGYTF. The CDR3 coding sequence is TGCAGTGCCCCTATTCCCAACAGGGGTTTGGGGGGCTACACCTTC.

The rearrangement links TRBV5-1 to TRBJ2-2, with D perhaps matching TRBD2 (6 bases). The CDR3 has 15 amino acids. CDR1 is SGHRS, CDR2 YFSETQ, per germline. Trimming took 0 bases from V and 6 from J, leaving 12 bases between them. The CDR3 spells CASSLDGSGSGELFF. CDR3 sequence (DNA): TGCGCCAGCAGCTTGGACGGGAGTGGCTCCGGGGAGCTGTTTTTT.

This clonotype was observed a handful of times. The J gene is TRBJ2-3, the V gene TRBV20-1; 9 bases are shared with TRBD2. In germline, CDR1 is DFQATT, CDR2 SNEGSKA (reference sequence). The CDR3 covers 14 residues. With 7 bases clipped from V and 4 bases from J, the junction kept 9 bases outside the gene matches. In DNA, the CDR3 is TGCAGTGTCCCGACTAGCGGATCATCAGATACGCAGTATTTT. Residues: CSVPTSGSSDTQYF.

There are many counts of this clonotype. This sequence joins TRBV6-1 and TRBJ1-2; TRBD1 is a possible D gene (6 bases). Germline V gene data show CDR1 as MNHNS and CDR2 as SASEGT. The CDR3 is 14 amino acids. Trimming took 6 bases from V and 3 from J, leaving 14 bases between them. CDR3 sequence: CASRSEGGDYGYTF. The DNA for the CDR3 is TGTGCCAGCAGATCGGAAGGGGGTGACTATGGCTACACCTTC.